A selection of T cell receptor beta chains follows, all from one sample in a study of T cell responses to AZD1222 COVID-19 vaccine. TCRdb's table, derived via immunoSEQ multiplex PCR, lists solely in-frame clones and lacks some. This table holds roughly 100,000 clones, 86% found once. The input for sequencing was peripheral blood, taken on day 0 of AZD1222 vaccination. Receptor source: an adult in good health. Each CDR3 is given without its conserved first and last residue. The order of the fields is D gene, V gene, J gene, CDR3 protein. D genes are given only for firm matches.

D gene: TRBD2
V gene: TRBV19
J gene: TRBJ2-2
CDR3 protein: AIKAGERPGELF

D gene: -
V gene: TRBV4-2
J gene: TRBJ1-5
CDR3 protein: ASSQASGTQPQH

D gene: -
V gene: TRBV5-1
J gene: TRBJ2-7
CDR3 protein: ASSQGNPAYEQY

D gene: -
V gene: TRBV6-2/TRBV6-3
J gene: TRBJ1-2
CDR3 protein: ASSRGRVYYGYT

D gene: TRBD1
V gene: TRBV5-1
J gene: TRBJ1-4
CDR3 protein: ASSLRTGQNEKLF

D gene: -
V gene: TRBV30
J gene: TRBJ2-4
CDR3 protein: AYGVGDIQY

D gene: -
V gene: TRBV20-1
J gene: TRBJ2-3
CDR3 protein: SASTEGITDTQY

D gene: TRBD1
V gene: TRBV7-8
J gene: TRBJ2-1
CDR3 protein: ASSSTGTGLNEQF

D gene: -
V gene: TRBV5-1
J gene: TRBJ1-1
CDR3 protein: ASSLGGQNTEAF

D gene: TRBD1
V gene: TRBV30
J gene: TRBJ1-2
CDR3 protein: AWARDRGLSYT

D gene: -
V gene: TRBV6-1
J gene: TRBJ1-2
CDR3 protein: ASSEEGGYGYT

D gene: -
V gene: TRBV5-6
J gene: TRBJ1-1
CDR3 protein: ASSSGSEAF

D gene: TRBD2
V gene: TRBV4-2
J gene: TRBJ2-1
CDR3 protein: ASSQAGLASRRGSYNEQF

D gene: -
V gene: TRBV6-5
J gene: TRBJ1-1
CDR3 protein: ASRDYIGENTEAF

D gene: TRBD1
V gene: TRBV18
J gene: TRBJ1-1
CDR3 protein: ASSPGTGVLTEAF

D gene: TRBD1
V gene: TRBV6-5
J gene: TRBJ1-4
CDR3 protein: ASRFDRVANEKLF

D gene: -
V gene: TRBV9
J gene: TRBJ2-1
CDR3 protein: ASSVAAISYNEQF

D gene: TRBD2
V gene: TRBV7-3
J gene: TRBJ2-2
CDR3 protein: ASSLSLAGPGNTGELF

D gene: TRBD1
V gene: TRBV2
J gene: TRBJ1-5
CDR3 protein: ASRRTGGAGDQPQH

D gene: -
V gene: TRBV7-2
J gene: TRBJ1-2
CDR3 protein: ASSPQVDGYT

D gene: -
V gene: TRBV25-1
J gene: TRBJ1-2
CDR3 protein: ASSVVGAYGYT

D gene: -
V gene: TRBV7-3
J gene: TRBJ1-1
CDR3 protein: ASSSGPQVEAF

D gene: -
V gene: TRBV7-6
J gene: TRBJ2-5
CDR3 protein: ASSLDRETQY